Below, one T cell receptor beta chain is given with its context. This sample was taken from a study of blood T cell repertoires in COVID-19. In the study overall: The United States, Italy and Spain provided the acute and convalescent COVID-19 samples. T cells, B-cell-depleted T cells, or PBMCs provided the cDNA or gDNA that served as material.

Germline CDR1 GTSNPN, CDR2 SVGIG (reference sequence). The CDR3 loop spans 12 amino acids. V was cut by 5 bases and J by 0 bases, with 7 bases left in between. In the source study's methods: Nucleated cell counts were estimated from reference gene primer amplification. Here immunoSEQ multiplex PCR was the method, and the copy in TCRdb shows in-frame clones only, minus some. V and J calls and clone size are copied from that table; D and trimming were computed from the DNA. The table lists 70,000 to 85,000 clones, about 82% of them singletons. The rearrangement joins TRBV30 to TRBJ1-1; D gene ambiguous. The TCR comes from a woman older than 75 with acute or convalescent COVID-19. The sample comprised peripheral blood. CDR3 DNA: TGTGCCTGGCAATCCATGAACACTGAAGCTTTCTTT. Translation gives CAWQSMNTEAFF.